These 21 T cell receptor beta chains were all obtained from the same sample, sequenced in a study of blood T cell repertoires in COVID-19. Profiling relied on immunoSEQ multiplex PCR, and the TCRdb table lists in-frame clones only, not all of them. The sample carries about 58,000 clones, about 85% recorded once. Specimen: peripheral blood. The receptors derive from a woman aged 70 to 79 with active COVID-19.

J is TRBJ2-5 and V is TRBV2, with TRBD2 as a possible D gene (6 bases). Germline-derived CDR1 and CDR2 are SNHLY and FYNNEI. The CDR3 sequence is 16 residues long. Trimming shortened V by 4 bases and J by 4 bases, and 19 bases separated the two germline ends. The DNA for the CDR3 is TGTGCCAGCAGTGGACGGCGGGGTGGAGCGGGAGAGACCCAGTACTTC. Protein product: CASSGRRGGAGETQYF.

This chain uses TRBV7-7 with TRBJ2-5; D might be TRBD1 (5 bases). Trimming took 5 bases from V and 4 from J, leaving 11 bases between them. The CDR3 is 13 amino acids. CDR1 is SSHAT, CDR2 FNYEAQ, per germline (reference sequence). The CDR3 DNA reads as TGTGCCAGCAGCGTTGGGCAGGGAGAGACCCAGTACTTC. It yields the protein CASSVGQGETQYF.

The CDR3 sequence: CASSTLRAVGPADTQYF. The CDR3 DNA sequence: TGTGCCAGTAGTACACTCCGAGCTGTTGGGCCCGCAGATACGCAGTATTTT. This rearrangement joins TRBV19 to TRBJ2-3; D is undetermined. The V end lost 4 bases, the J end lost 4 bases, and 21 bases lay between the germline ends. Germline V gives CDR1 LNHDA, CDR2 SQIVND (reference sequence). This CDR3 is 17 amino acids long.

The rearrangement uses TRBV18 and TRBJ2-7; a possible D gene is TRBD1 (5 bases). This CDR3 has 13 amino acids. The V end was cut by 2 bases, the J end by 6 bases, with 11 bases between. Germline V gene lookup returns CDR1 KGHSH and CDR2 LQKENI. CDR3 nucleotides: TGTGCCAGCTCACCATCAGGGCAGCGCGAGCAGTACTTC. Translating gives CASSPSGQREQYF.

The DNA of the CDR3 is TGTGCCAGCAGATACCGGGACAGGGGGCTGAATGAGCAGTTCTTC. This translates into CASRYRDRGLNEQFF. The chain recombines TRBV11-1 with TRBJ2-1; 12 nucleotides align to TRBD1. The V segment lost 6 bases and the J segment 7 bases; nucleotides outside the gene matches: 7. CDR1 SGHAT and CDR2 FQDESV come from the germline V gene (reference sequence). There are 15 residues in the CDR3.

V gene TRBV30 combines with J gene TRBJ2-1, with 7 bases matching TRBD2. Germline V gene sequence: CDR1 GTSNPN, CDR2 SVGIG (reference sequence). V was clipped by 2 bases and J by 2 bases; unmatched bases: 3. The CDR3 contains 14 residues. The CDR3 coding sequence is TGTGCCTGGAGTACGGGGAGGGCCTACAATGAGCAGTTCTTC. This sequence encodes CAWSTGRAYNEQFF. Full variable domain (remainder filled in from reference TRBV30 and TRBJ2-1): SQTIHQWPATLVQPVGSPLSLECTVEGTSNPNLYWYRQAAGRGLQLLFYSVGIGQISSEVPQNLSASRPQDRQFILSSKKLLLSDSGFYLCAWSTGRAYNEQFFGPGTRLTVL.

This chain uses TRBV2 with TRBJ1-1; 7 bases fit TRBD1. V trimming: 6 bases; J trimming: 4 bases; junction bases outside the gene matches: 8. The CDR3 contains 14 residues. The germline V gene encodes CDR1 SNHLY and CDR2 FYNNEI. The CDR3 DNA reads TGTGCCAGCAGAAAGTTGGCAGGGGGCACTGAAGCTTTCTTT. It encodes CASRKLAGGTEAFF.

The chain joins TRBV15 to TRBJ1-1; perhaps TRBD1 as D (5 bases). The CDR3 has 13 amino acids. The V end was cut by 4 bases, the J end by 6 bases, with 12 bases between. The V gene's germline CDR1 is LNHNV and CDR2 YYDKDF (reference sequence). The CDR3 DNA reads TGTGCCACCAGCATAAATACAGGAGCTGAAGCTTTCTTT. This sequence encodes CATSINTGAEAFF.

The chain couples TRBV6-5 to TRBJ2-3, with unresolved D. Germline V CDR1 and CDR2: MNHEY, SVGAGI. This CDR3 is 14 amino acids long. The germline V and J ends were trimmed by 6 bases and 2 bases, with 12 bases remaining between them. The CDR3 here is CASRWAENTDTQYF. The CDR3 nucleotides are TGTGCCAGCAGGTGGGCAGAAAACACAGATACGCAGTATTTT.

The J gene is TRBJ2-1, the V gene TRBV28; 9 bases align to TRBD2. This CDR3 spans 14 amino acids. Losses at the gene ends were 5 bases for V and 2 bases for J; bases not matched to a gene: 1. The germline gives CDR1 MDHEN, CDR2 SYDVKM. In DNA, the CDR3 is TGTGCCAGCAGTAGACTAGCGGCCTACAATGAGCAGTTCTTC. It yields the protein CASSRLAAYNEQFF.

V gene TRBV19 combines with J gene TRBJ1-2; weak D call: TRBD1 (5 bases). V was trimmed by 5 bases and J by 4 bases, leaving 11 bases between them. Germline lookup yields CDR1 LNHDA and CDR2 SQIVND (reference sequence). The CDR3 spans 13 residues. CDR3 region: CASSPQGFYGYTF. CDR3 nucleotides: TGTGCCAGTAGTCCTCAGGGATTCTATGGCTACACCTTC.

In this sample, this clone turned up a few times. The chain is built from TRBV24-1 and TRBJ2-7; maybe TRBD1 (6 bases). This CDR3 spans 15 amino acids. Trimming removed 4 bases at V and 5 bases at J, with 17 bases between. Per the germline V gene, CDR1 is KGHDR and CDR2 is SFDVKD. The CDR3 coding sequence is TGTGCCACCAGTGACCCTCTCTCACCAGGGGACGAGCAGTACTTC. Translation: CATSDPLSPGDEQYF.

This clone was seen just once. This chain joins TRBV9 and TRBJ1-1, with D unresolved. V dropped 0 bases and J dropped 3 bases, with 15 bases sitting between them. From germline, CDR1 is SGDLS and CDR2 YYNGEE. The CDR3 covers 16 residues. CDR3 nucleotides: TGTGCCAGCAGCGTAGATGAGGGAATTTGGTACACTGAAGCTTTCTTT. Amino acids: CASSVDEGIWYTEAFF.

This CDR3 is CASSLTGGWTTGELFF. The DNA of the CDR3 is TGTGCCAGCAGTTTGACGGGGGGGTGGACCACCGGGGAGCTGTTTTTT. The J gene is TRBJ2-2, the V gene TRBV28, with 8 positions matching TRBD2. The CDR3 spans 16 residues. Germline V gene lookup returns CDR1 MDHEN and CDR2 SYDVKM. The V segment lost 3 bases and the J segment 4 bases; nucleotides outside the gene matches: 7.

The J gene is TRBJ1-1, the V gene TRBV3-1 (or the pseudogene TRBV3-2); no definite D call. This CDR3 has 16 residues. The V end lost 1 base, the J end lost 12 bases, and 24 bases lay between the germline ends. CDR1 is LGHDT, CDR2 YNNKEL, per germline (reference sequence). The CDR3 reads CASSQGRRGSLPRTFF. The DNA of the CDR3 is TGTGCCAGCAGCCAAGGACGGCGCGGCAGCCTCCCTAGGACTTTCTTT.

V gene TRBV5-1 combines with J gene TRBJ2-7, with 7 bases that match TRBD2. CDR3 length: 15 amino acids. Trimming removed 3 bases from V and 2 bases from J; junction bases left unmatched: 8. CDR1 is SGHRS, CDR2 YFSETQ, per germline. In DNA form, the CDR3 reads TGCGCCAGCAGCTCCTCCGGGACTAATCCCTACGAGCAGTACTTC. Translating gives CASSSSGTNPYEQYF.

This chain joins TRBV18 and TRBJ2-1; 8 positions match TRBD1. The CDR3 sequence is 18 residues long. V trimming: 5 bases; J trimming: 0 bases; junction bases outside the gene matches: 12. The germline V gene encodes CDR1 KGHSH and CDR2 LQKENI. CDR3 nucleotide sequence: TGTGCCAGCTCATACGGGACAGGAGCCCCGAGCTCCTACAATGAGCAGTTCTTC. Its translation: CASSYGTGAPSSYNEQFF.

CDR3 in amino acids: CASSQHRRAEAFF. The CDR3 nucleotides read TGTGCCAGCAGCCAACACAGGCGAGCTGAAGCTTTCTTT. The V call is TRBV14, the J call TRBJ1-1; possible D gene TRBD1, 5 bases. V lost 2 bases, J lost 6 bases, and 10 bases lay in between. CDR3 length: 13 amino acids. Germline V gene data show CDR1 as SGHDN and CDR2 as FVKESK.

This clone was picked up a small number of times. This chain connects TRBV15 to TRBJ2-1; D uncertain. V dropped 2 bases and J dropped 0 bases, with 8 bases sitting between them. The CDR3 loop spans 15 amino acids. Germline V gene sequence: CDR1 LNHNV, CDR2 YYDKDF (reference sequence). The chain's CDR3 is CATSRTSSSYNEQFF. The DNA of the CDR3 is TGTGCCACCAGCAGAACGAGTAGCTCCTACAATGAGCAGTTCTTC.

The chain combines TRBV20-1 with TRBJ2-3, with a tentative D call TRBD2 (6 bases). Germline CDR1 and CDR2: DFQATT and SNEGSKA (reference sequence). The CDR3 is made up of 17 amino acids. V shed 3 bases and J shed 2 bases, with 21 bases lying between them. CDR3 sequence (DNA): TGCAGTGCTAGTTATATTGCGGGGCACTCAAACACAGATACGCAGTATTTT. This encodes CSASYIAGHSNTDTQYF.

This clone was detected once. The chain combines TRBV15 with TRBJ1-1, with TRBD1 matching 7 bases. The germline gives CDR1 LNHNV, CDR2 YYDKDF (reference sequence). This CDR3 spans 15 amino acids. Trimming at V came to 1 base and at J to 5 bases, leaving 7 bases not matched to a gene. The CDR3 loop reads CATSRGGGEETEAFF. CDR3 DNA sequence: TGTGCCACCAGCAGAGGAGGGGGCGAGGAGACTGAAGCTTTCTTT.